The entry below describes one TCR beta chain. This specimen comes from a study of cytomegalovirus exposure and HLA in healthy donors. Study-level information: Among the 398 donors who were genotyped, about 86% fell in the genetic ancestry cluster that is associated with self-reported Caucasian donors.

Primers for the PCR totalled 60 Vbeta and 13 Jbeta. Using immunoSEQ multiplex PCR, the repertoire was profiled, and TCRdb retains in-frame clones only, with some absent. Among some 150,000 clones listed, around three quarters were seen once. The V gene end was trimmed by 7 bases and the J gene end by 6 bases; junction bases not matched to a gene: 6. The CDR3 spans 13 residues. Germline assignment: CDR1 SGHNT and CDR2 YYREEE (reference sequence). The sequencing input was PBMCs. The chain employs TRBV5-4 and TRBJ2-7; 11 nucleotides match TRBD1. The clonotype originates from a man aged 40-50 years in good health and CMV-seronegative. CDR3 DNA sequence: TGTGCCAGCGCCGGGACAGGGGGATTCGAGCAGTACTTC. Its protein is CASAGTGGFEQYF.